The entry below describes one T cell receptor (beta chain). Each sorted subset replicate got 200 ng genomic DNA, 25,000 to 35,000 genomes. The table came from immunoSEQ multiplex PCR; TCRdb's copy has only in-frame clones and leaves some out. This table holds about 2.3 million clones, more than 85% found once. This record belongs to a study of shared clonotypes between healthy human individuals. Overall study: Each donor contributed plates that comprised three CD4 naive, three CD4 memory, two CD8 naive and one CD8 memory.

Per germline, CDR1 PRHDT and CDR2 FYEKMQ (reference sequence). J lost 1 base, V lost 5 bases, and 9 bases had no gene match. The CDR3 totals 19 residues. The clonotype was recovered from a man aged 18 to 29 in good health. Some clones in this sample may be carry-over from other donors' samples. Sequenced sample: naive CD4+ T cells from PBMCs. Subset of the sample: CD45RA+ positively selected. The chain couples TRBV13 to TRBJ2-2; 14 positions agree with TRBD2. The CDR3 protein is CASSPTRLAGGLNTGELFF. CDR3 in DNA: TGTGCCAGCAGCCCCACCCGACTAGCGGGAGGGTTGAACACCGGGGAGCTGTTTTTT.